The subject of this entry is one T cell receptor beta chain. Compared with germline, one end of the junction differs, possibly owing to a read error. This sample is drawn from a study of CD8+CD57+ T cells in acquired aplastic anemia. Across the study: Average CD4+ read depth in healthy donors was around 9.9 million reads.

This CDR3 region has 15 residues. CDR1 is SGHVS, CDR2 FQNEAQ, per germline. CDR3 and TCR beta VDJ profiling relied on genomic DNA as the template. TCRdb reprocessed the reads via MiXCR and lists one record per CDR3 protein. Counted here are about 400,000 distinct CDR3 sequences, roughly 64% occurring once; the ten biggest clones make up 3.5% to 4.5%. This chain connects TRBV7-8 to TRBJ2-7, with D possibly matching TRBD2 (5 bases). Material for sequencing was sorted CD4+, CD8+, or CD8+CD57+ T cells (not recorded which) from PBMCs. The origin of this receptor is a human donor in good health, serving as a control. The CDR3 sequence: CASSLARTESDEQYF. Here the CDR3 DNA reads TGTGCCAGCAGCCTAGCTAGAACAGAAAGCGACGAGCAGTACTTC.